The clone carrying this TCR beta chain occurred many times. Its antigen is not known. Sequencing ends 3 residues short of the CDR3 end; the germline J gene provides the rest. TCRdb's table, derived via immunoSEQ multiplex PCR, lists solely in-frame clones and lacks some. In total the sample includes about 45,000 clones, none of them seen once. The data are from a study of T cell clonality in common variable immunodeficiency. The CDR3 contains 12 residues. With 1 base removed from V and 2 bases from J, the gap between germline ends came to 4 bases. CDR1 and CDR2 (germline): DFQATT, SNEGSKA (reference sequence). Study-wide points: Compared with healthy controls, CVID subjects showed increased TCRbeta clonality, mostly in about a third.

The sample was peripheral blood mononuclear cells. The chain couples TRBV20-1 to TRBJ2-3; D unresolved. The TCR comes from a person aged 18 to 70 in good health. CDR3 DNA (partial): TGCAGTGCTAGAGGTAACACAGATACG. Translated: CSARGNTDT. The whole CDR3 protein reads CSARGNTDTQYF.